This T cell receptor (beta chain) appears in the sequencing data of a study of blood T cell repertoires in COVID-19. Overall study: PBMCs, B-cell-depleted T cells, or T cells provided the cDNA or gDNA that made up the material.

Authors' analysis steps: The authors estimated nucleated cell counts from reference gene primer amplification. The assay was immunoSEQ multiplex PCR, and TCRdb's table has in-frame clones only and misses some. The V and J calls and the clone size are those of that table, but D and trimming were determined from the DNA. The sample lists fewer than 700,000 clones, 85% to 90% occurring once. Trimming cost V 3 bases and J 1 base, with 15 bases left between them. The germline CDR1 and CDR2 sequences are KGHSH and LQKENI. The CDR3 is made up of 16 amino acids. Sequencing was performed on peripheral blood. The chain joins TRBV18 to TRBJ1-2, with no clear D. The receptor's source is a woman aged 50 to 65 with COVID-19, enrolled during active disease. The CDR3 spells CASSPTGSRINYGYTF. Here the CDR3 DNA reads TGTGCCAGCTCACCGACCGGTTCGAGGATTAACTATGGCTACACCTTC.